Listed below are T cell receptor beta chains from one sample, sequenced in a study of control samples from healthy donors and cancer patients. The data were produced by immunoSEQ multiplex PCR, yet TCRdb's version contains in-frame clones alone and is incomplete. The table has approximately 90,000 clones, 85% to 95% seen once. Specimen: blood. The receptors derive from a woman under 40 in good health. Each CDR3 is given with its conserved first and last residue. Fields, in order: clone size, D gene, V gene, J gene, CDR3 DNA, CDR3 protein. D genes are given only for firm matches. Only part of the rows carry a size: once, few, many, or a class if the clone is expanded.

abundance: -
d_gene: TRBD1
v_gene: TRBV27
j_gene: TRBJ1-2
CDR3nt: TGTGCCAGCAGGGACCTGACAGGGAACTATGGCTACACCTTC
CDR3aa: CASRDLTGNYGYTF

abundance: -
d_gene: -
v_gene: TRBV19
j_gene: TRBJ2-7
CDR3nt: TGTGCCAGTAGTATAGAACTTACCTACGAGCAGTACTTC
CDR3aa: CASSIELTYEQYF

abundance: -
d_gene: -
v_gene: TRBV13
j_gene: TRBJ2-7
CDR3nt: TGTGCCAGCAGCTCGTTTGACAGTTCCTACGAGCAGTACTTC
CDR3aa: CASSSFDSSYEQYF

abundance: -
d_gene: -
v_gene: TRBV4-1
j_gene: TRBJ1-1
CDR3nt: TGCGCCAGCAGCCAAGCCCCAGGGGTGCTCGCTGAAGCTTTCTTT
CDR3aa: CASSQAPGVLAEAFF

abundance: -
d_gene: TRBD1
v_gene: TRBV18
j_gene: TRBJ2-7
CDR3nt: TGTGCCAGCTCACCACCCCTGGGACAGGGACCAACCTACGAGCAGTACTTC
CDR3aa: CASSPPLGQGPTYEQYF

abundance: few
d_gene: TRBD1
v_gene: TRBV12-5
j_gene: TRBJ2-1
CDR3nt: TGTGCTAGTGGTTTGATAAACCCGGGACAGGCGATCCGCGCCTACAATGAGCAGTTCTTC
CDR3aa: CASGLINPGQAIRAYNEQFF

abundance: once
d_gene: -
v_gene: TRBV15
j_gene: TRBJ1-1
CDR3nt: TGTGCCACCAGCAGAGACACAGGGGAAGCTTTCTTT
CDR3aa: CATSRDTGEAFF

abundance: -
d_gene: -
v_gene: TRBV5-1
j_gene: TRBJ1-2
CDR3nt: TGCGCCAGCAGCTTGAACTACGGGACTCTTTACGGCTACACCTTC
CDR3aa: CASSLNYGTLYGYTF

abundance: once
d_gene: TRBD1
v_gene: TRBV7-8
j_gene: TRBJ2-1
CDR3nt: TGTGCCAGCAGCTTAGTAGGGACAGGGGCCTCCTACAATGAGCAGTTCTTC
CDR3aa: CASSLVGTGASYNEQFF

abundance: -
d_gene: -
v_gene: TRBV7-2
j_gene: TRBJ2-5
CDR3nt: TGTGCCAGCAGCTCCGCTAGGGGGGCCCAAGAGACCCAGTACTTC
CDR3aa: CASSSARGAQETQYF

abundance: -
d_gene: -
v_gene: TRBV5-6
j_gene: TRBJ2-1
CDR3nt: TGTGCCAGCAGCTTTTTGAACCAGGGCAACAATGAGCAGTTCTTC
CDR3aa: CASSFLNQGNNEQFF

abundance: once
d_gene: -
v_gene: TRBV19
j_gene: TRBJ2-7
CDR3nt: TGTGCCAGTAGTAGAACAGGGCGAGAGACCTACGAGCAGTACTTC
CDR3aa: CASSRTGRETYEQYF

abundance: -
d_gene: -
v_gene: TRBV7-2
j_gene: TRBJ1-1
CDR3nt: TGTGCCAGCAGCGCATTAAGTGGGACTGAAGCTTTCTTT
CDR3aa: CASSALSGTEAFF

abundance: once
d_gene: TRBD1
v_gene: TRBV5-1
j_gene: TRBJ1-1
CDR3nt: TGCGCCAGCAGCTTTGGGGACAGTAACACTGAAGCTTTCTTT
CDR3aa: CASSFGDSNTEAFF

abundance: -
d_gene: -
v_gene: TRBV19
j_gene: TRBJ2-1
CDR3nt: TGTGCCAGTAGTATGTCGGGACATACCTACAATGAGCAGTTCTTC
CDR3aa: CASSMSGHTYNEQFF

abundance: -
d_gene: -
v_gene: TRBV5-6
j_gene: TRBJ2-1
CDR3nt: TGTGCCTCAACCTCGCCTAGGACATACTCCTACAATGAGCAGTTCTTC
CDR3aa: CASTSPRTYSYNEQFF

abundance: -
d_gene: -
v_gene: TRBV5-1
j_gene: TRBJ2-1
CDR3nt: TGCGCCAGCAGCCGTCTCGGGACGACCTACAATGAGCAGTTCTTC
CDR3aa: CASSRLGTTYNEQFF

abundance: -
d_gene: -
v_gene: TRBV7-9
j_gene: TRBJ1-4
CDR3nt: TGTGCCAGCAGCTTGTCAGTTAGGGGGACTCGGAATGAAAAACTGTTTTTT
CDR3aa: CASSLSVRGTRNEKLFF

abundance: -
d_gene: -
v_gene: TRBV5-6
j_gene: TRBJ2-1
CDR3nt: TGTGCCAGCAGCTTACAGGGTAGGCGCAATGAGCAGTTCTTC
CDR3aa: CASSLQGRRNEQFF

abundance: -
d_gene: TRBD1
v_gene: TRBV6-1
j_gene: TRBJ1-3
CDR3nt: TGTGCCAGCAGTGAACCCGAGGGACAGGAGGATGGAAACACCATATATTTT
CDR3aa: CASSEPEGQEDGNTIYF